Described below is a single TCR beta chain sequence and its context. This clonotype was detected many times. No cognate antigen has been identified for it. The junction departs from the called germline gene at one end, perhaps through a read error. Including the terminal cysteine and phenylalanine, the CDR3 comprises 13 residues. The kept DNA is CDR3 alone, 39 bases in frame from the first base. As encoded in the germline V gene, CDR1 is SGHRS while CDR2 is YFSETQ. Synthesis of TCR cDNA relied on 5'RACE template switching, a step that introduced a universal primer site along with unique molecular identifiers. Priming for cDNA synthesis came from both the TCR alpha and TCR beta constant segments. Library amplification used two PCR steps, and the second PCR step added sample barcodes and sequencing adapters. Sequencing of libraries was performed on Illumina HiSeq 2500 (2x100 bp) or NovaSeq (2x150 bp). The original methods were these. MIGEC handled demultiplexing of reads and collapsing into UMI consensus sequences, while MiXCR performed V(D)J alignment. Using edgeR on replicate PBMC samples, clonotypes were called vaccine-responding if FDR was below 0.01 and the log2 fold change was above 5 up to day 15. Each bulk clonotype received a CD4 or CD8 identity based on whether the sequenced CD4 or CD8 repertoire contained that clonotype at higher abundance. TCRdb cleaned the public reads at Q25 with fastp, built clones with MiXCR and kept in-frame beta chains. Under each unique CDR3 protein, matching rows form one entry showing the most common genes and DNA. These V and J calls rely on TCRdb rather than the paper's analysis. The sample profile shows about 580,000 distinct CDR3 sequences; around 17% of them were found once. Of the sample, about 18% falls within the top ten clones.

The data stem from a study of T cells after yellow fever vaccination (dated 2019 in TCRdb). Describing the broader study: The SMART-Seq v4 Ultra Low Input RNA kit was used to prepare libraries from fractions with low cell numbers. Two healthy male donors made up the cohort, one aged 18 to 30 years and the other aged 30 to 40 years. To follow T-cell clones before and after both primary and booster YFV17D yellow fever vaccination, bulk TCR alpha and beta repertoires underwent longitudinal sequencing. Blood was collected at multiple timepoints before and after primary and secondary immunization, and bulk PBMC replicates and cell subsets were isolated. Beyond this particular receptor, the publication reports: The study included only a couple of donors, which limits how far the findings can be generalized. A small fraction of clonotypes appeared in both the CD4 and CD8 compartments, likely as a result of convergent recombination. Compared with the primary T-cell response, the secondary T-cell response was faster but weaker, reaching its peak on day 5 rather than on day 15. After the booster, most clones that had expanded after primary vaccination were detected again (about 95% of CD4 and under 90% of CD8), suggesting broad maintenance of memory. Because abundant contaminating clonotypes from the bulk population could be contained in FACS-sorted repertoires, computational filtering was required.

The treatment or condition label corresponds to: live attenuated yellow fever vaccine strain. At each blood-draw timepoint, two biological replicates of bulk PBMCs were obtained. PBMCs were isolated from peripheral blood using a standard Ficoll-Paque protocol. TriZol was used to extract RNA from bulk PBMCs, CD4 and CD8 fractions, and dextramer-positive and dextramer-negative fractions. The starting material was PBMCs, obtained less than 6 days after the first yellow fever vaccination. The rearrangement joined TRBV5-1 to TRBJ1-1, with an unclear D gene assignment. The clonotype originates from a young man who received the YFV17D yellow fever vaccine. CDR3 reads: CASSLGRNTEAFF. The nucleotide sequence reads as follows: TGTGCCAGCAGCTTAGGCAGGAACACTGAAGCTTTCTTT.